This T cell receptor (beta chain) was identified in a study of OX40 agonist ivuxolimab in advanced cancers. A single count supports this clone. The method was immunoSEQ multiplex PCR; TCRdb's version includes in-frame clones alone and lacks a portion of them. The profile shows 50,000 to 85,000 clones, approximately 86% of them singletons. The length of the CDR3 is 15 residues. V was clipped by 6 bases and J by 2 bases; unmatched bases: 8. CDR1 and CDR2 from the germline V gene are LNHDA and SQIVND (reference sequence). The chain joins TRBV19 to TRBJ2-7; 9 bases fit TRBD1. This receptor was identified in an adult with an advanced solid tumor such as melanoma, head and neck, liver or kidney cancer. Specimen: CD4+ or CD8+ T cells sorted from blood, collected in a trial of the OX40 agonist ivuxolimab. CDR3 nucleotide sequence: TGTGCCAGTAGCATGGGGACAGGGAATACCTACGAGCAGTACTTC. It translates to CASSMGTGNTYEQYF. The full variable domain, completed using reference TRBV19 and TRBJ2-7, is DGGITQSPKYLFRKEGQNVTLSCEQNLNHDAMYWYRQDPGQGLRLIYYSQIVNDFQKGDIAEGYSVSREKKESFPLTVTSAQKNPTAFYLCASSMGTGNTYEQYFGPGTRLTVT.